What follows are 27 T cell receptor beta chains derived from one specimen sequenced in a study of T cell clonality in common variable immunodeficiency. This table comes from immunoSEQ multiplex PCR, and its TCRdb copy is limited to in-frame clones, with some not included. The sample has fewer than 75,000 clones, none seen only once. Sequenced: peripheral blood mononuclear cells. These receptors came from a person aged 18 to 75 in good health.

Concerning this clone: The read finishes 3 residues shy of the CDR3 end, and the germline J gene is used to complete it. The chain employs TRBV13 and TRBJ2-7; 12 bases are shared with TRBD2. From germline, CDR1 is PRHDT and CDR2 FYEKMQ (reference sequence). The CDR3 length is 18 residues. The V and J ends lost 4 bases and 3 bases, in that order; junction bases with no gene match: 13. CDR3 bases read: TGTGCCAGCAGCTGGGGGACTAGCGGGTACGACCCGGACTACGAG. Translated: CASSWGTSGYDPDYE. The entire CDR3 is CASSWGTSGYDPDYEQYF.

This clone was recorded at least ten times. The CDR3 end lies 3 residues beyond the end of the read and is filled in from the germline J gene. The V gene is TRBV18, the J gene TRBJ1-1, with D perhaps TRBD1 (5 bases). Germline loops: CDR1 KGHSH, CDR2 LQKENI. The V end was cut by 4 bases, the J end by 1 base, with 16 bases between. This CDR3 region has 16 residues. The DNA read from the CDR3 is TGTGCCAGCTCACGATTTCTGACAGCTACGAACACTGAA. Encoded protein: CASSRFLTATNTE. The CDR3 as a whole reads CASSRFLTATNTEAFF.

This clone was counted many times. The read gets to within 3 residues of the CDR3 end, and the germline J gene fills in the rest. This sequence joins TRBV7-8 and TRBJ2-7, with D possibly matching TRBD1 (6 bases). Germline V gene sequence: CDR1 SGHVS, CDR2 FQNEAQ. The V gene lost 4 bases and the J gene lost 5 bases, with 18 bases spanning the gap. There are 15 residues in the CDR3. The CDR3 loop reads CASSSPIDRLNEQYF. The CDR3 DNA, read in part, is TGTGCCAGCAGCTCGCCCATTGACAGGCTGAACGAG.

This clone was counted ten times or more. The read falls 3 residues short of the CDR3 end, and the missing part is taken from the germline J gene. The chain is built from TRBV29-1 and TRBJ2-7; possibly TRBD1 for D (5 bases). Germline values: CDR1 SQVTM, CDR2 ANQGSEA. V was trimmed by 2 bases and J by 0 bases, leaving 8 bases between them. This CDR3 contains 13 residues. CDR3 bases read: TGCAGCGTTGAATGGGGCAGCTCCTACGAG. Amino acid sequence: CSVEWGSSYE. The complete CDR3 reads CSVEWGSSYEQYF.

At least ten counts were recorded for this clone. The read terminates 3 residues before the CDR3 end, so the remaining end is supplied by the germline J gene. The J gene is TRBJ2-7, the V gene TRBV5-1; 7 bases agree with TRBD2. CDR1 SGHRS and CDR2 YFSETQ come from the germline V gene. V gave up 3 bases and J gave up 2 bases; unmatched junction bases: 8. The CDR3 has 15 residues. This chain's CDR3 is CASSWRSGVTYEQYF. The sequenced CDR3 bases are TGCGCCAGCAGCTGGAGAAGCGGGGTGACCTACGAG.

This clone was found many times. The CDR3 end lies 3 residues beyond the end of the read and is filled in from the germline J gene. V is TRBV5-4 and J is TRBJ2-3, with 8 bases identical to TRBD1. The CDR3 length is 14 residues. CDR1 SGHNT and CDR2 YYREEE come from the germline V gene (reference sequence). The J segment lost 3 bases and the V segment lost 4 bases, leaving 4 bases of the junction unmatched. Partial CDR3 DNA: TGTGCCAGCAGCCCACGGACAGGGACAGATACG. Translation: CASSPRTGTDT. The whole CDR3 protein is CASSPRTGTDTQYF.

This clone was observed many times. Read sequence stops 3 residues before the CDR3 end, and the germline J gene provides the missing end. The chain couples TRBV10-1 to TRBJ2-2, with D perhaps matching TRBD1 (5 bases). Germline loops: CDR1 WNHNN, CDR2 SYGVQD (reference sequence). The CDR3 extends over 13 amino acids. V shed 6 bases and J shed 3 bases, with 8 bases lying between them. The chain's CDR3 is CASRARDTGELFF. Incomplete CDR3 DNA: TGCGCCAGCAGGGCCAGGGACACCGGGGAG.

This clone has ten or more counts. The read ends 3 residues shy of where the CDR3 ends; the end is completed using the germline J gene. Other DNA sequences in this specimen translate into the identical CDR3. The gene calls are TRBV18 and TRBJ1-1, with 7 bases aligning to TRBD1. Germline loops: CDR1 KGHSH, CDR2 LQKENI. This CDR3 has 15 residues. V shed 6 bases, J shed 1 base, and the junction held 8 bases outside the gene matches. The covered CDR3 bases are TGTGCCAGCTCGCGACAGGGCGGAAGGAACACTGAA. The encoded protein is CASSRQGGRNTE. The full CDR3 protein is CASSRQGGRNTEAFF.

In this sample, this clone turned up many times. The CDR3 extends 3 residues past the end of the read, so its final part is completed from the germline J gene. In the same sample, other DNA sequences code for this CDR3. V usage is TRBV7-8 and J usage is TRBJ1-2; 7 bases align to TRBD1. The germline gives CDR1 SGHVS, CDR2 FQNEAQ. The CDR3 is made up of 17 amino acids. V shed 5 bases and J 1 base; nucleotides not matched to a gene: 13. CDR3: CASSRKGRDRSNYGYTF. The CDR3 bases that were read are TGTGCCAGCAGCCGGAAAGGCCGGGACAGAAGTAACTATGGC. The full variable domain, its missing parts supplied by reference TRBV7-8 and TRBJ1-2, is GAGVSQSPRYKVAKRGQDVALRCDPISGHVSLFWYQQALGQGPEFLTYFQNEAQLDKSGLPSDRFFAERPEGSVSTLKIQRTQQEDSAVYLCASSRKGRDRSNYGYTFGSGTRLTVV.

This clone was found many times. The read terminates 3 residues ahead of where the CDR3 ends, so the germline J gene completes it. The genes are TRBV30 and TRBJ2-1; 8 positions match TRBD1. Germline V gene data show CDR1 as GTSNPN and CDR2 as SVGIG (reference sequence). The junction had 5 bases not matched to a gene; V was cut back by 3 bases and J by 4 bases. This CDR3 spans 14 amino acids. CDR3 amino acids: CAWRDRVGYNEQFF. The CDR3 bases that were read are TGTGCCTGGAGGGACAGGGTAGGGTACAATGAG.

This clone was observed a few times. The CDR3 reads CASSPLSLAGGPTDTQYF. The part of the CDR3 DNA that was read is TGTGCCAGCTCACCACTTAGTCTAGCGGGAGGGCCAACAGATACG. The rearrangement links TRBV18 to TRBJ2-3; 12 positions match TRBD2. The CDR3 end lies 3 residues beyond the end of the read and is filled in from the germline J gene. CDR1 and CDR2 (germline): KGHSH, LQKENI. CDR3 length: 18 residues. The junction had 8 bases not matched to a gene; V was cut back by 1 base and J by 3 bases. Based on the CDR3 plus reference TRBV18 and TRBJ2-3, the full variable domain is NAGVMQNPRHLVRRRGQEARLRCSPMKGHSHVYWYRQLPEEGLKFMVYLQKENIIDESGMPKERFSAEFPKEGPSILRIQQVVRGDSAAYFCASSPLSLAGGPTDTQYFGPGTRLTVL.

In its sample, this clone was seen many times. The read is 3 residues too short to cover the CDR3 end, so that end is filled in from the germline J gene. The rearrangement links TRBV5-4 to TRBJ1-2, with TRBD1 identical over 9 bases. V was clipped by 4 bases and J by 6 bases; unmatched bases: 4. CDR1 is SGHNT and CDR2 is YYREEE in the germline V gene (reference sequence). The CDR3 runs to 13 residues. CDR3 DNA (partial): TGTGCCAGCAGCCCGGGACAGGGAGATGGC. It yields the protein CASSPGQGDG. The whole CDR3 region reads CASSPGQGDGYTF. The full variable domain, in which reference TRBV5-4 and TRBJ1-2 provide the parts outside the CDR3, is ETGVTQSPTHLIKTRGQQVTLRCSSQSGHNTVSWYQQALGQGPQFIFQYYREEENGRGNFPPRFSGLQFPNYSSELNVNALELDDSALYLCASSPGQGDGYTFGSGTRLTVV.

This clone appeared many times. The CDR3 end lies 3 residues beyond the end of the read and is filled in from the germline J gene. The chain has TRBV28 and TRBJ2-7; 8 bases are a match to TRBD2. CDR1 and CDR2 from the germline V gene are MDHEN and SYDVKM. V shed 4 bases, J shed 6 bases, and the junction held 14 bases outside the gene matches. CDR3 length equals 16 residues. The sequenced CDR3 bases are TGTGCCAGCAGTTCCGTTTGGGAGCGGGAGCCCCGCGAG. Encoded protein: CASSSVWEREPRE. From start to end, the CDR3 is CASSSVWEREPREQYF.

This clone was seen at least ten times. The read gets to within 3 residues of the CDR3 end, and the germline J gene fills in the rest. The chain is built from TRBV2 and TRBJ1-4; the match to TRBD1 covers 12 bases. The V gene's germline CDR1 is SNHLY and CDR2 FYNNEI. Germline trimming cut 5 bases from V and 8 bases from J; bases unmatched to any gene: 3. The CDR3 extends over 14 amino acids. The part of the CDR3 DNA that was read is TGTGCCAGCAGTCAAGGGACAGGGGGCGAAAAA. Translated: CASSQGTGGEK. The whole CDR3 protein reads CASSQGTGGEKLFF.

This clone was counted many times. Read data end 3 residues before the CDR3 end; the end is taken from the germline J gene. V gene TRBV19 combines with J gene TRBJ2-7; a possible D gene is TRBD2 (5 bases). V lost 3 bases and J lost 2, with 14 bases in between. The CDR3 runs 15 residues. Germline V gene data show CDR1 as LNHDA and CDR2 as SQIVND (reference sequence). The CDR3 DNA, read in part, is TGTGCCAGTAGTATTAGCGTACTGGGAGCCTACGAG. Translation gives CASSISVLGAYE. The full CDR3 reads CASSISVLGAYEQYF.

This clone was seen at least ten times. The read terminates 3 residues before the CDR3 end, so the remaining end is supplied by the germline J gene. This chain connects TRBV7-8 to TRBJ1-5; D gene uncertain. CDR1 is SGHVS and CDR2 is FQNEAQ in the germline V gene. Trimming pared 2 bases from V and 3 bases from J, leaving 14 bases between. This CDR3 is 16 amino acids long. CDR3 bases read: TGTGCCAGCAGCTTATGGCGGGCGGGGTTCAATCAGCCC. It is translated as CASSLWRAGFNQP. The full CDR3 reads CASSLWRAGFNQPQHF.

This clone was recorded many times. The sequenced fragment ends 3 residues before the CDR3 boundary, so the rest is inferred from the germline J gene. This chain uses TRBV2 with TRBJ2-4; D may correspond to TRBD1 or TRBD2 (5 bases each). The CDR3 length is 12 residues. V lost 4 bases to trimming and J lost 6 bases, with 7 bases between them. Germline lookup yields CDR1 SNHLY and CDR2 FYNNEI. CDR3 DNA, as far as it was read: TGTGCCAGCAGTGGAGGGGTAAACATT. Encoded protein: CASSGGVNI. The full CDR3 sequence reads CASSGGVNIQYF. Full variable domain (rest looked up from reference TRBV2 and TRBJ2-4): EPEVTQTPSHQVTQMGQEVILRCVPISNHLYFYWYRQILGQKVEFLVSFYNNEISEKSEIFDDQFSVERPDGSNFTLKIRSTKLEDSAMYFCASSGGVNIQYFGAGTRLSVL.

This clone was counted at least ten times. The DNA ends 3 residues before the CDR3 does, and the rest of the CDR3 is filled in from the germline J gene. This chain joins TRBV29-1 and TRBJ1-1; 7 bases are shared with TRBD1. V was pared by 4 bases and J by 4 bases, with 15 bases of the junction left unmatched. Germline loops: CDR1 SQVTM, CDR2 ANQGSEA. The CDR3 runs to 16 residues. Partial CDR3 DNA: TGCAGCGTTGGAGAACAGGGGTTGGATGTGAGCACTGAA. Its protein is CSVGEQGLDVSTE. The CDR3 reads in full as CSVGEQGLDVSTEAFF.

This clone was seen ten or more times. The sequenced fragment ends 3 residues before the CDR3 boundary, so the rest is inferred from the germline J gene. The chain uses TRBV18 and TRBJ2-7; 9 bases line up with TRBD1. CDR1 KGHSH and CDR2 LQKENI come from the germline V gene. This CDR3 spans 16 amino acids. V dropped 3 bases and J dropped 3; count of bases not matched to a gene: 9. CDR3: CASSPLGDRDLYEQYF. The sequenced part of the CDR3 DNA is TGTGCCAGCTCACCCCTCGGGGACAGGGACCTCTACGAG.

The table lists this clone with many counts. The observed sequence ends 3 residues before the CDR3 terminus, with the missing tail filled in from the germline J gene. The chain recombines TRBV10-2 with TRBJ2-7, with D hard to call. V was cut by 8 bases and J by 0 bases, with 8 bases left in between. The CDR3 is 12 amino acids. Germline loops: CDR1 WSHSY, CDR2 SAAADI. CDR3 sequence: CASSQSSYEQYF. The DNA read from the CDR3 is TGCGCCAGCTCCCAGAGCTCCTACGAG.

At least ten counts were recorded for this clone. Sequencing ends 3 residues short of the CDR3 end; the germline J gene provides the rest. Within the sample, other DNA sequences also encode this same CDR3. The rearrangement uses TRBV5-1 and TRBJ2-7; no definite D call. Per the germline V gene, CDR1 is SGHRS and CDR2 is YFSETQ. The ends were cut back, 3 bases at V and 6 bases at J, with 10 bases in the middle. The length of the CDR3 is 12 residues. The covered CDR3 bases are TGCGCCAGCAGCTACGACATCTCCGAG. This translates into CASSYDISE. The full CDR3 is CASSYDISEQYF.

This clone turned up a few times. The CDR3 extends 3 residues past the end of the read, so its final part is completed from the germline J gene. The chain employs TRBV6-1 and TRBJ1-5; tentatively, D is TRBD1 (6 bases). The CDR3 is made up of 16 amino acids. CDR1 is MNHNS, CDR2 SASEGT, per germline. Trimming shortened V by 4 bases and J by 2 bases, and 15 bases separated the two germline ends. The CDR3 here is CASSAPRRGRNQPQHF. The CDR3 bases that were read are TGTGCCAGCAGTGCCCCCAGGCGGGGGCGCAATCAGCCC.

This clone was seen more than once but under ten times. The missing CDR3 end, 3 residues past where the read stops, is filled in from the germline J gene. This chain links TRBV7-8 with TRBJ1-1; 8 nucleotides align to TRBD1. Germline V gene sequence: CDR1 SGHVS, CDR2 FQNEAQ. V gave up 5 bases and J gave up 7 bases; unmatched junction bases: 6. There are 13 residues in the CDR3. The CDR3 bases that were read are TGTGCCAGCAGCATGACAGGGGTTGGTGAA. This sequence encodes CASSMTGVGE. The whole CDR3 protein reads CASSMTGVGEAFF.

Ten or more counts support this clone. The read comes to an end 3 residues before the CDR3 does, leaving the germline J gene to fill in the end. The V and J genes are TRBV7-6 and TRBJ2-6, with TRBD2 identical over 9 bases. The CDR3 runs to 17 residues. CDR1 is SGHVS and CDR2 is FNYEAQ in the germline V gene. J lost 0 bases, V lost 5 bases, and 5 bases had no gene match. CDR3 amino acids: CASSPVAGDSGANVLTF. Incomplete CDR3 DNA: TGTGCCAGCAGCCCGGTAGCGGGGGACTCTGGGGCCAACGTC.

In its sample, this clone was seen many times. With the read ending 3 residues before the CDR3 end, the germline J gene is used to fill in that end. V is TRBV5-1 and J is TRBJ2-7; D remains ambiguous. The germline V gene has CDR1 SGHRS and CDR2 YFSETQ. Trimming left V 1 base short and J 6 bases short, with 5 bases between. The CDR3 totals 11 residues. The CDR3 loop is CASSLRAEQYF. The part of the CDR3 DNA that was read is TGCGCCAGCAGCTTGAGGGCCGAG.

This clone was observed many times. The CDR3 goes on 3 residues after the read ends, and that part is filled in from the germline J gene. V usage is TRBV10-1 and J usage is TRBJ2-1; possibly TRBD2 for D (5 bases). V lost 6 bases and J lost 8, with 14 bases in between. The CDR3 length is 13 residues. CDR1 and CDR2 from the germline V gene are WNHNN and SYGVQD (reference sequence). The CDR3 region is CASRGTGNDEQFF. The CDR3 bases that were read are TGCGCCAGCAGGGGTACGGGGAACGATGAG.

This clone was observed at least ten times. The read comes to an end 3 residues before the CDR3 does, leaving the germline J gene to fill in the end. The V call is TRBV7-8, the J call TRBJ2-3; 8 bases match TRBD1. This CDR3 spans 14 amino acids. J lost 1 base, V lost 5 bases, and 2 bases had no gene match. The germline V gene has CDR1 SGHVS and CDR2 FQNEAQ. CDR3 DNA (partial): TGTGCCAGCAGCCTGACAGGGGGCACAGATACG. It specifies CASSLTGGTDT. The entire CDR3 protein is CASSLTGGTDTQYF.